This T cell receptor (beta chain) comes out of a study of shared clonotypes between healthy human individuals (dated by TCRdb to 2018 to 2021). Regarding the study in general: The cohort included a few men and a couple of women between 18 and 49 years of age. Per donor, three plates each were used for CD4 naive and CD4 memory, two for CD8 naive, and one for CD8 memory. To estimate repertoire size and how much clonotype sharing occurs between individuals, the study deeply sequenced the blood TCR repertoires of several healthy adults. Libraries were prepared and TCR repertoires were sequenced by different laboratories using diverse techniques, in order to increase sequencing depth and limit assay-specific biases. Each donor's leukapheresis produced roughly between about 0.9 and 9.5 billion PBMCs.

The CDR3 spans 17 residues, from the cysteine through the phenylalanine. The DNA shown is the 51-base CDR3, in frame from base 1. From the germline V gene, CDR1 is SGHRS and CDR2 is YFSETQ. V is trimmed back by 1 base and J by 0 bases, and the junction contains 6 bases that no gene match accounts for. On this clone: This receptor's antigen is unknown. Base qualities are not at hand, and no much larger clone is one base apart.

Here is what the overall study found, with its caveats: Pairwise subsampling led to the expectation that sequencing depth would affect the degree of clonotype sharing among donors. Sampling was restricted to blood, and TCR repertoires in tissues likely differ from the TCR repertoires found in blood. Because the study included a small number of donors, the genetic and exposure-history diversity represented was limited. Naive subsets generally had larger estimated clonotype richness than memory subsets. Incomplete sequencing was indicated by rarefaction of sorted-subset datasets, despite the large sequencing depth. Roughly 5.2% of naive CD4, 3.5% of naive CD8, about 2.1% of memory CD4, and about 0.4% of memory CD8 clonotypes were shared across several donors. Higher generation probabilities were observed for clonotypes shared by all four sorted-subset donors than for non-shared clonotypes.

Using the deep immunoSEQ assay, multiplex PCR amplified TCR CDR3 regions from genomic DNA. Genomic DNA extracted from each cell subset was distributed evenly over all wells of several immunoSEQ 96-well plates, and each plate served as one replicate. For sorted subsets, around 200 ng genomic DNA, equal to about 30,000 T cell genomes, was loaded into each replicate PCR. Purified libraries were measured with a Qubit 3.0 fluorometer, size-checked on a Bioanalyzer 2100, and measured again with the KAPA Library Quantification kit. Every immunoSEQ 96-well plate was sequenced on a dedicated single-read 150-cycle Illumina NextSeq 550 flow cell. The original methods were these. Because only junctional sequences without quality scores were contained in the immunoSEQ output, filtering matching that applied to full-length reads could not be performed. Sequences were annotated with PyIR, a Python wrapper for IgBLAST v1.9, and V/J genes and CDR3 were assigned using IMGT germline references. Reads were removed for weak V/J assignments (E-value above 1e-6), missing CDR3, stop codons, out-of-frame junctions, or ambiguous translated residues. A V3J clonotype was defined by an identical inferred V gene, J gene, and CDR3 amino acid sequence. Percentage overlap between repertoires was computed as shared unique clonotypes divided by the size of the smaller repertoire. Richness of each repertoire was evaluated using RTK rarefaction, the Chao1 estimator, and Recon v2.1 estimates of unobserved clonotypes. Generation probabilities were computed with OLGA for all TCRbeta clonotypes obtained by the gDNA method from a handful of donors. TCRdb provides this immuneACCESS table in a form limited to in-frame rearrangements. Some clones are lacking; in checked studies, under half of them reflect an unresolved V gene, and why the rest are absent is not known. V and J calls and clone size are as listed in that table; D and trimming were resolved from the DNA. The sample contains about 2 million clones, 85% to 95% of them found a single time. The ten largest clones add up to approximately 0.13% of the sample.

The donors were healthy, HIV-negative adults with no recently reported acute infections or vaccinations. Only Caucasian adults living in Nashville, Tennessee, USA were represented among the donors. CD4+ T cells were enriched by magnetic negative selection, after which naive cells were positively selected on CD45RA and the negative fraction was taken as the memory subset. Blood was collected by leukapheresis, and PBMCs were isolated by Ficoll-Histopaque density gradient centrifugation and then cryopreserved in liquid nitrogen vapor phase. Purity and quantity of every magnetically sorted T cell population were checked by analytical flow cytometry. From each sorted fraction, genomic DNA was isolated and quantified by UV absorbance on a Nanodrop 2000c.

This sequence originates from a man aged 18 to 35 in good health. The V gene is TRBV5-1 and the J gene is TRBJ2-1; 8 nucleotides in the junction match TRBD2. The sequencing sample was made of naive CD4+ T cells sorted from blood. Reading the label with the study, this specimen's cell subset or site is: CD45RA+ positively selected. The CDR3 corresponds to CASSLYVAGSSYNEQFF. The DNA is TGCGCCAGCAGCTTGTATGTAGCGGGGAGCTCCTACAATGAGCAGTTCTTC.